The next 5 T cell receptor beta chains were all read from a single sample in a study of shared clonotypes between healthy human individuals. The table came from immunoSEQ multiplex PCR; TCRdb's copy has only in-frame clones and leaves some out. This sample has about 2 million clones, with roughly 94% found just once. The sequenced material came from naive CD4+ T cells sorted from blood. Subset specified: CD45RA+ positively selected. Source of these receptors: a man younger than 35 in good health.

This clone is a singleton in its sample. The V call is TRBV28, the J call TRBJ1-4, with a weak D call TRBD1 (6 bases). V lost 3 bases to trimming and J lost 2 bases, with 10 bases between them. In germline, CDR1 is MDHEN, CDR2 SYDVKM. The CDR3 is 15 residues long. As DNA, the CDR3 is TGTGCCAGCAGTTTTGACAGGTTCACTAATGAAAAACTGTTTTTT. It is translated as CASSFDRFTNEKLFF.

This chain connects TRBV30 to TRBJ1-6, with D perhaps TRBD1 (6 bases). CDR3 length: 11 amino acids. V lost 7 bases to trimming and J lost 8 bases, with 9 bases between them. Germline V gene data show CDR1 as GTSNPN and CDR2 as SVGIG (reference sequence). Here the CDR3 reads CASGVDSPLHF. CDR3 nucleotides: TGTGCCTCAGGGGTTGATTCACCCCTCCACTTT.

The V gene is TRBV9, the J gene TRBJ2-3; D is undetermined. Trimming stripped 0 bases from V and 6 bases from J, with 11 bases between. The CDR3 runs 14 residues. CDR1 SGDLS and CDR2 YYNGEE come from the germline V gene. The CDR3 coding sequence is TGTGCCAGCAGCGTAGATCCTTATTACGATACGCAGTATTTT. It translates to CASSVDPYYDTQYF. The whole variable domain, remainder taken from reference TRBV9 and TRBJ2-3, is DSGVTQTPKHLITATGQRVTLRCSPRSGDLSVYWYQQSLDQGLQFLIQYYNGEERAKGNILERFSAQQFPDLHSELNLSSLELGDSALYFCASSVDPYYDTQYFGPGTRLTVL.

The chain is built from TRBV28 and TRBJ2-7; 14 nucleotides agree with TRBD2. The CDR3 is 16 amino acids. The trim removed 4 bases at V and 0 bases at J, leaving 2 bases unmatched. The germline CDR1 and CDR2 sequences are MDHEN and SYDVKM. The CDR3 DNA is TGTGCCAGCAGTTGGACTAGCGGGGGGCTCTCCTACGAGCAGTACTTC. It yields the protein CASSWTSGGLSYEQYF.

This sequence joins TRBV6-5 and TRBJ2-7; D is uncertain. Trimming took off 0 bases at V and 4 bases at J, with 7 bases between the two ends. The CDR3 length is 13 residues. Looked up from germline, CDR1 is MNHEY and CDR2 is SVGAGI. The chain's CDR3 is CASSYSYRYEQYF. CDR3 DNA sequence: TGTGCCAGCAGTTACTCGTATCGGTACGAGCAGTACTTC.